The 3 T cell receptor beta chains in this list originate from one sample, sequenced in a study of identical twins. TCRdb redid the calling of the 5' RACE reads with MiXCR, one entry per CDR3 protein. The table has some 500,000 distinct CDR3 sequences, 9.6% seen once; the top ten hold roughly 3.2%. The data were also submitted as part of a second study, on yellow fever vaccine responses in identical twins.

The sequenced sample consisted of PBMCs. The receptors stem from a woman aged 18-35 years in good health.

This clonotype was seen at least ten times. The chain combines TRBV5-1 with TRBJ1-3; 7 positions agree with TRBD1. The germline CDR1 and CDR2 sequences are SGHRS and YFSETQ. Trimming at V came to 2 bases and at J to 0 bases, leaving 2 bases not matched to a gene. The CDR3 is 15 residues long. Here the CDR3 reads CASSLGDSSGNTIYF. As DNA, the CDR3 is TGCGCCAGCAGCTTAGGGGACAGCTCTGGAAACACCATATATTTT.

This rearrangement joins TRBV20-1 to TRBJ2-6; D may be TRBD2 (5 bases). CDR1 is DFQATT and CDR2 is SNEGSKA in the germline V gene (reference sequence). The CDR3 loop spans 12 amino acids. In DNA, the CDR3 is TGCATTCTGCCGGGGGGGGCCAACGTCCTGACTTTC. Encoded protein: CILPGGANVLTF.

This clonotype was counted at least ten times. The V gene is TRBV10-2, the J gene TRBJ2-1; 9 bases map to TRBD2. This CDR3 comprises 18 residues. Germline loops: CDR1 WSHSY, CDR2 SAAADI. V lost 2 bases to trimming and J lost 5 bases; unmatched junction nucleotides: 13. The CDR3 region has the DNA TGCGCCAGCAGTGAGAACGCGGGAGGGCCACCCCTTAACAATGAGCAGTTCTTC. This codes for CASSENAGGPPLNNEQFF.